The rows below give T cell receptor beta chains drawn from one sample of a study of identifying expanded T cells in peripheral blood. Generated by immunoSEQ multiplex PCR, the TCRdb table keeps only in-frame clones and is missing some. The repertoire holds 100,000 or so clones, approximately 90% seen once, with 15% to 20% in the top ten. Sequenced material: blood. Source of these receptors: a person aged 18 to 70 in good health. Each CDR3 is given without its conserved first and last residue.

J | V | CDR3
TRBJ1-4 | TRBV6-1 | ASTGQPRREEKLF
TRBJ1-5 | TRBV5-1 | ATRLRPRADQPQH
TRBJ2-5 | TRBV19 | ASTSGGGKETQY
TRBJ2-1 | TRBV7-8 | ASSARTGDYNEQF
TRBJ2-5 | TRBV11-2 | ASRSIRGYQETQY
TRBJ2-7 | TRBV9 | ASSDGQSEQY
TRBJ1-1 | TRBV7-8 | ASSARGVRVLMNTEAF
TRBJ1-6 | TRBV6-4 | ASSVAANSPLH
TRBJ1-4 | TRBV5-6 | ASSLERGWTNEKLF
TRBJ1-1 | TRBV20-1 | SASVNTEAF